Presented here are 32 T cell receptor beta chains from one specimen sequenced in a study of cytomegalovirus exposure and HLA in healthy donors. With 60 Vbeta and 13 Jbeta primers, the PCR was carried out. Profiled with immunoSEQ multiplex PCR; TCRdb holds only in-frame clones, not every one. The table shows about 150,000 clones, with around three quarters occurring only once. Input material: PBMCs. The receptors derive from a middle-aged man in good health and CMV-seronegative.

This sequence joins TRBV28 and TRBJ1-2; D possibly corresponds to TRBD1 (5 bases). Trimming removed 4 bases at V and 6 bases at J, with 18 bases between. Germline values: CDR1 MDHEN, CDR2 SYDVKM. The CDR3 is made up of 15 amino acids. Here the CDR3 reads CASSYLLQADDGYTF. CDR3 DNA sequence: TGTGCCAGCAGTTATCTACTACAGGCCGATGATGGCTACACCTTC.

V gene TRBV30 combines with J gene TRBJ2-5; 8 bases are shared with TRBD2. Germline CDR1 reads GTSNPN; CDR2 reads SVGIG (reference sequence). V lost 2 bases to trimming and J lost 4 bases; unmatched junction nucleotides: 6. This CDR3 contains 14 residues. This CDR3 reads CAWSQLAGGETQYF. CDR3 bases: TGTGCCTGGAGTCAACTTGCGGGAGGAGAGACCCAGTACTTC.

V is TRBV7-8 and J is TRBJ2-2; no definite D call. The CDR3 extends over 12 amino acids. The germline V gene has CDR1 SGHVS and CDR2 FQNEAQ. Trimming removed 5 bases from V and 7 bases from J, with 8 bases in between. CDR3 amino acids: CASSPGFGELFF. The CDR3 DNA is TGTGCCAGCAGCCCAGGTTTCGGGGAGCTGTTTTTT.

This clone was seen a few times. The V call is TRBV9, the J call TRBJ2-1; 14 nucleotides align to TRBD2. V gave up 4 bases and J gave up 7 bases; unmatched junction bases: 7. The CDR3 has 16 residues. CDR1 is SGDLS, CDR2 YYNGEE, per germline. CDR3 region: CASSLTGTSGGNEQFF. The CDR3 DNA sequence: TGTGCCAGCAGCCTAACCGGGACTAGCGGGGGAAATGAGCAGTTCTTC.

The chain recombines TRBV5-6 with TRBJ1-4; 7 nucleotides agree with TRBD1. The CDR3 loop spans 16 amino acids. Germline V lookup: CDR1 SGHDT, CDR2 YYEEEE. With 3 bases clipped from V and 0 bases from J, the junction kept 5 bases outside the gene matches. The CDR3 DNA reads TGTGCCAGCAGCTCGACAGGGAGATCAACTAATGAAAAACTGTTTTTT. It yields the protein CASSSTGRSTNEKLFF.

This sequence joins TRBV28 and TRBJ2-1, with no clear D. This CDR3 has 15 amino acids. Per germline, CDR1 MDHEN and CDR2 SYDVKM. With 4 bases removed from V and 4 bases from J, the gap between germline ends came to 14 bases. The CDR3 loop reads CASSSTANRYNEQFF. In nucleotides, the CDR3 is TGTGCCAGCAGTTCGACTGCCAACCGATACAATGAGCAGTTCTTC.

Here the CDR3 reads CASSPSLGQGTYNEQFF. The DNA of the CDR3 is TGTGCCAGCAGCCCCTCCTTGGGACAGGGAACCTACAATGAGCAGTTCTTC. The chain couples TRBV9 to TRBJ2-1, with 9 positions matching TRBD1. This CDR3 region has 17 residues. Germline V gene data show CDR1 as SGDLS and CDR2 as YYNGEE. V was clipped by 4 bases and J by 2 bases; unmatched bases: 10.

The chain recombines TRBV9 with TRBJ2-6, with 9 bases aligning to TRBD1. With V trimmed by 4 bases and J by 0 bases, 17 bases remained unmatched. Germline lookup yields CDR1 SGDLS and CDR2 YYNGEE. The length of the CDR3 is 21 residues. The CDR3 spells CASSSRSPGQGPPSGANVLTF. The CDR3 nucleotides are TGTGCCAGCAGCAGCCGATCTCCAGGACAGGGGCCTCCCTCTGGGGCCAACGTCCTGACTTTC.

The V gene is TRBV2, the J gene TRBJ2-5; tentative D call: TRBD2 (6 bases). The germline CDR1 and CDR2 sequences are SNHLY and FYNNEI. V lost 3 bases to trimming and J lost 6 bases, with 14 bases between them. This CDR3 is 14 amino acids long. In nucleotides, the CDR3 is TGTGCCAGCAGTGATTTCGACGGGGGTCAGACCCAGTACTTC. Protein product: CASSDFDGGQTQYF.

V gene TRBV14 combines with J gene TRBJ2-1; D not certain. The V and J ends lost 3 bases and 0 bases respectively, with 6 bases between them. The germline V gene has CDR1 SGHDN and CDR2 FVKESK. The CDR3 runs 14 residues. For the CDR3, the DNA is TGTGCCAGCAGCCATCTCGTCTCCTACAATGAGCAGTTCTTC. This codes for CASSHLVSYNEQFF.

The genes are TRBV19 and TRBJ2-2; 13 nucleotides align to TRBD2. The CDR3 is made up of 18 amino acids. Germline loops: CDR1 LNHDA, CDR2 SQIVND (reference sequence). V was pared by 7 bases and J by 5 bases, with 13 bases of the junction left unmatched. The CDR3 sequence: CASNHFRTSGRWTGELFF. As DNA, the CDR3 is TGTGCCAGTAACCACTTTAGGACTAGCGGGAGATGGACCGGGGAGCTGTTTTTT. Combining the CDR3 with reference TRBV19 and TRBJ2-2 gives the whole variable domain DGGITQSPKYLFRKEGQNVTLSCEQNLNHDAMYWYRQDPGQGLRLIYYSQIVNDFQKGDIAEGYSVSREKKESFPLTVTSAQKNPTAFYLCASNHFRTSGRWTGELFFGEGSRLTVL.

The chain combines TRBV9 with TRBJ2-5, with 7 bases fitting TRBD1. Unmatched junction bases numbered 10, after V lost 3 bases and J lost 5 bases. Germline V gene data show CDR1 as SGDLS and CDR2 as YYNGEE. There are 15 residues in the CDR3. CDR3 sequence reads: CASSETQGPWETQYF. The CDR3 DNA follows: TGTGCCAGCAGCGAGACACAGGGGCCTTGGGAGACCCAGTACTTC.

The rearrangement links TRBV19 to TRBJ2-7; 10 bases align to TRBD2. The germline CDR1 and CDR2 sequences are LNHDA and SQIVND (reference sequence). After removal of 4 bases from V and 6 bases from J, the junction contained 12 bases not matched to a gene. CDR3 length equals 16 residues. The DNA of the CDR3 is TGTGCCAGTAGTACCCGAACTAGCGGGGTCAAACGCGAGCAGTACTTC. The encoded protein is CASSTRTSGVKREQYF.

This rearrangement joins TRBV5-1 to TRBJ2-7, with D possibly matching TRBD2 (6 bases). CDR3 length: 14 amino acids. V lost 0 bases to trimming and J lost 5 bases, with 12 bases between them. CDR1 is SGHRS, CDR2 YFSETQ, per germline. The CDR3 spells CASSLVAGRDEQYF. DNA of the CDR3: TGCGCCAGCAGCTTGGTGGCGGGAAGAGACGAGCAGTACTTC.

The CDR3 DNA follows: TGCGCCAGCAGCTTGGAATTGGGAGCCGGGGAGCTGTTTTTT. Its translation: CASSLELGAGELFF. This chain joins TRBV5-1 and TRBJ2-2; tentative D call: TRBD2 (5 bases). The CDR3 runs to 14 residues. Per the germline V gene, CDR1 is SGHRS and CDR2 is YFSETQ. Trimming cost V 0 bases and J 6 bases, with 9 bases left between them.

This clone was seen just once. Here the CDR3 DNA reads TGTGCCAGCAACGGAGGCGGGGACACCATATATTTT. Its translation is CASNGGGDTIYF. V gene TRBV6-5 combines with J gene TRBJ1-3; D call uncertain. V shed 7 bases and J shed 8 bases, with 12 bases lying between them. The CDR3 contains 12 residues. The V gene's germline CDR1 is MNHEY and CDR2 SVGAGI.

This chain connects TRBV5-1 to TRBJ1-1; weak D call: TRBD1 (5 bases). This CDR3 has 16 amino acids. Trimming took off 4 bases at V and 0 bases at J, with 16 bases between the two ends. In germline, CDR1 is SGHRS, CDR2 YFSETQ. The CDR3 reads CASSPWGGSMNTEAFF. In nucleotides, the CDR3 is TGCGCCAGCAGCCCGTGGGGGGGTTCCATGAACACTGAAGCTTTCTTT.

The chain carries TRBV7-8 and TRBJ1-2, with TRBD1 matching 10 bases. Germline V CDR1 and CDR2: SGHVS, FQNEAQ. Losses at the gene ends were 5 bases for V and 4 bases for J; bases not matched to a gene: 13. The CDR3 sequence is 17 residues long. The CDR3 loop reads CASSVGGPWTGGYGYTF. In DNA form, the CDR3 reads TGTGCCAGCAGCGTCGGGGGCCCGTGGACAGGGGGCTATGGCTACACCTTC.

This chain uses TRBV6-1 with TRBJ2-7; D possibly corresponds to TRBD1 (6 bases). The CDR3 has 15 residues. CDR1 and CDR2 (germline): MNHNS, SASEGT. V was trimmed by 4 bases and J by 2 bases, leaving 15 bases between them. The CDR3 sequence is CASSAARTVPYEQYF. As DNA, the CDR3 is TGTGCCAGCAGTGCAGCCAGGACAGTTCCCTACGAGCAGTACTTC.

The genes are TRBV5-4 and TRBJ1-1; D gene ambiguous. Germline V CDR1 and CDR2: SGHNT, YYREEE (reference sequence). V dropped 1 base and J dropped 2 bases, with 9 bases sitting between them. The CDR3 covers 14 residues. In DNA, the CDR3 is TGTGCCAGCAGCTTGACAGATGAAAACACTGAAGCTTTCTTT. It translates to CASSLTDENTEAFF. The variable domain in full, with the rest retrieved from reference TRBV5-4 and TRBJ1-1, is ETGVTQSPTHLIKTRGQQVTLRCSSQSGHNTVSWYQQALGQGPQFIFQYYREEENGRGNFPPRFSGLQFPNYSSELNVNALELDDSALYLCASSLTDENTEAFFGQGTRLTVV.

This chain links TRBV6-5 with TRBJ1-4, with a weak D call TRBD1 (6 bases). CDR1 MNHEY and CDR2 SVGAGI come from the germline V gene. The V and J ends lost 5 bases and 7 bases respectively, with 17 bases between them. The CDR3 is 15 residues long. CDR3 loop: CASSRRGGKGEKLFF. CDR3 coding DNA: TGTGCCAGCAGTCGCCGCGGGGGCAAGGGTGAAAAACTGTTTTTT.

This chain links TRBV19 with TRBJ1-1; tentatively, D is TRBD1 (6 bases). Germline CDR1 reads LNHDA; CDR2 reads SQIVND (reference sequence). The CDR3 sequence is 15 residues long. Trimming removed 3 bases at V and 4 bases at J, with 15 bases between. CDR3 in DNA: TGTGCCAGTAGTATGGGGGCCCTTTTAGCCACTGAAGCTTTCTTT. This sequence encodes CASSMGALLATEAFF.

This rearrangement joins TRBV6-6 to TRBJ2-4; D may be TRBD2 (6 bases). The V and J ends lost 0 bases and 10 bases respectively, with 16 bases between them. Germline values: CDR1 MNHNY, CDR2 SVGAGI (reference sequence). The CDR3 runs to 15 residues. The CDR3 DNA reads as TGTGCCAGCAGTTACTCGAGACTGAGGGGAGGTATTCAGTACTTC. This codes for CASSYSRLRGGIQYF.

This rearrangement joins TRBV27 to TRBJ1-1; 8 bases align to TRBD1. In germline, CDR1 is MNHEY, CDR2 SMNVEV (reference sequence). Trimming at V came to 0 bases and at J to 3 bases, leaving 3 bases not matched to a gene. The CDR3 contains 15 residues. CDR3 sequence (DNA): TGTGCCAGCAGTTTATCGGCAGGGGGCTACACTGAAGCTTTCTTT. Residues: CASSLSAGGYTEAFF.

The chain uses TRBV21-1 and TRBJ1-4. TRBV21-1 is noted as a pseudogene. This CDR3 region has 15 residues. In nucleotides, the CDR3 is TGTGCCAGCAGCACTCCGGGTGAAGCTAATGAAAAACTGTTTTTT. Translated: CASSTPGEANEKLFF.

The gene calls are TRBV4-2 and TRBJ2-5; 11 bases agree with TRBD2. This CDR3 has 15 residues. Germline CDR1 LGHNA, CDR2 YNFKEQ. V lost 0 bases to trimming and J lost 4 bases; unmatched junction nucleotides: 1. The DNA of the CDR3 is TGTGCCAGCAGCCAAGAAGGACTAGCGGGAGAGACCCAGTACTTC. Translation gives CASSQEGLAGETQYF.

The CDR3 reads CASSETGQSYGYTF. CDR3 bases: TGTGCCAGCAGTGAGACCGGACAGAGCTATGGCTACACCTTC. V is TRBV2 and J is TRBJ1-2, with D maybe TRBD1 (6 bases). The CDR3 is 14 residues long. Trimming removed 3 bases from V and 4 bases from J, with 12 bases in between. Germline CDR1 is SNHLY and CDR2 is FYNNEI.

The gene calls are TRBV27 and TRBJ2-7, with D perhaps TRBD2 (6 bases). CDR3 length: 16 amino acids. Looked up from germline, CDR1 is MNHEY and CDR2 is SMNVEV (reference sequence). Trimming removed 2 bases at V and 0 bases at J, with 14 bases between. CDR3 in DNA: TGTGCCAGCAGTTTACTTCGGGGGTTGGGCTCCTACGAGCAGTACTTC. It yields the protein CASSLLRGLGSYEQYF.

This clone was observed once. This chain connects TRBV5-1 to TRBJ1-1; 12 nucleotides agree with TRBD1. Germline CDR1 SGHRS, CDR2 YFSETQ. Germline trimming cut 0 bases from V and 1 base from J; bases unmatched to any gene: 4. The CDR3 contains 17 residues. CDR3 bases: TGCGCCAGCAGCTTGGCGGGACAGGGGGCGGGGAACACTGAAGCTTTCTTT. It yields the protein CASSLAGQGAGNTEAFF.

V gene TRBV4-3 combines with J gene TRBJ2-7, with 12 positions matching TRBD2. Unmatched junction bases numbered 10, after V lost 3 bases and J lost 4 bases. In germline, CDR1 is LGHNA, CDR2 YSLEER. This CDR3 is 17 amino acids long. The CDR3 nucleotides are TGCGCCAGCAGCCATGTCCGGACTAGCGGGATTTTTTACGAGCAGTACTTC. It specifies CASSHVRTSGIFYEQYF.

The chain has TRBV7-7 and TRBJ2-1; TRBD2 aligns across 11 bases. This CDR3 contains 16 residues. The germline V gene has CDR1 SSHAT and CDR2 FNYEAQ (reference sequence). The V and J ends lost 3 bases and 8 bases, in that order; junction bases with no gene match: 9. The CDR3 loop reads CASSLGSSGGGHEQFF. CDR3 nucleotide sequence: TGTGCCAGCAGCTTGGGGAGTAGCGGGGGGGGGCATGAGCAGTTCTTC.

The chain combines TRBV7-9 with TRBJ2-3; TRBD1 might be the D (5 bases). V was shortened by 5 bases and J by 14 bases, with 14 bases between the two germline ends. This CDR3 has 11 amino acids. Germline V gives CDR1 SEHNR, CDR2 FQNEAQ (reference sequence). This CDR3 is CASSLDSLRYF. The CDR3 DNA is TGTGCCAGCAGCCTAGACAGTTTACGGTATTTT.